The clone carrying this T cell receptor beta chain was picked up one time. The CDR3 is 15 amino acids. Trimming cost V 6 bases and J 2 bases, with 11 bases left between them. Germline CDR1 is MNHEY and CDR2 is SVGAGI. These data belong to a study of blood T cell repertoires in COVID-19. Background on the study: Both acute and convalescent COVID-19 samples were obtained from the United States, Italy and Spain. Nucleic acid was either cDNA or gDNA, and it came from T cells, B-cell-depleted T cells, or PBMCs.

Original processing notes: Estimated nucleated cell counts came from reference gene primer amplification. Generated by immunoSEQ multiplex PCR, the TCRdb table keeps only in-frame clones and is missing some. The D gene and trimming were derived from the DNA, and the V and J assignments and clone size from that table. Of more than 200,000 clones listed, approximately 78% were seen once; the top ten hold less than 9.5%. Patients of the Seattle cohort, enrolled during active infection, were followed longitudinally. The receptor's source is an elderly woman with COVID-19, enrolled during active disease. The sample taken for sequencing was peripheral blood. The chain combines TRBV6-5 with TRBJ2-6; D might be TRBD2 (7 bases). The CDR3 DNA sequence: TGTGCCAGCAGCCCCGGGGGGCCTGGGGCCAACGTCCTGACTTTC. Translation gives CASSPGGPGANVLTF.